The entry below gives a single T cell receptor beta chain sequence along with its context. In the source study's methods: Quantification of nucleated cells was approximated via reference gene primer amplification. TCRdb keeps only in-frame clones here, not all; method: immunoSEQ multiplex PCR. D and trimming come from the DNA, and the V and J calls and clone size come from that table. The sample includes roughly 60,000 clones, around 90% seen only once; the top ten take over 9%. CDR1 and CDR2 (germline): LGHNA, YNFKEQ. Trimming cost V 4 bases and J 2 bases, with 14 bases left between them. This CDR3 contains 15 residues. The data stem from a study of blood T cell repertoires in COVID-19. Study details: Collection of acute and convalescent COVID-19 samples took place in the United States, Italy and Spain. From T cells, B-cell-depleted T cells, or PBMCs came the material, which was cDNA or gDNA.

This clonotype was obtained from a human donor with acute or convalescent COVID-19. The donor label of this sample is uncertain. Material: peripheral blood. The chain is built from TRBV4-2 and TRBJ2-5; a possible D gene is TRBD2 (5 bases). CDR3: CASSPRRSVQETQYF. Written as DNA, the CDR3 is TGTGCCAGCAGCCCCCGTCGTAGCGTACAAGAGACCCAGTACTTC.